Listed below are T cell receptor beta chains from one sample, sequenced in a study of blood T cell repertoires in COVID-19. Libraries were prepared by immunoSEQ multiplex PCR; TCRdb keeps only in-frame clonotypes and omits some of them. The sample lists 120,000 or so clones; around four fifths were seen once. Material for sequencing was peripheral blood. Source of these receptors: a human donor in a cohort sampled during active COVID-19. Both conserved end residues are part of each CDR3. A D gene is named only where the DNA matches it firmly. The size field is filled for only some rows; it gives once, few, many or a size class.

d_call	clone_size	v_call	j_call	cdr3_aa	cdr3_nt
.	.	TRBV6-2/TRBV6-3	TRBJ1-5	CASSYGGQPQHF	TGTGCCAGCAGTTACGGGGGGCAGCCCCAGCATTTT
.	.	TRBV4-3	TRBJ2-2	CASSQGGATTGELFF	TGCGCCAGCAGCCAAGGCGGAGCGACCACCGGGGAGCTGTTTTTT
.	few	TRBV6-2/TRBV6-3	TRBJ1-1	CASSYAGEAFF	TGTGCCAGCAGTTACGCGGGTGAAGCTTTCTTT
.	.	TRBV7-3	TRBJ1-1	CASSSASGTEAFF	TGTGCCAGCAGCTCCGCCTCGGGGACTGAAGCTTTCTTT
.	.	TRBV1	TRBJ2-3	CTSSHASSGLAGGPTDTQYF	TGCACCAGCAGCCACGCTTCCTCGGGACTAGCGGGAGGGCCAACAGATACGCAGTATTTT
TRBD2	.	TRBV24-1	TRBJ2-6	CATSAGVGANVLTF	TGTGCCACCTCGGCGGGGGTGGGGGCCAACGTCCTGACTTTC
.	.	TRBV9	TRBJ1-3	CASSVDTYGNTIYF	TGTGCCAGCAGCGTAGACACGTACGGAAACACCATATATTTT
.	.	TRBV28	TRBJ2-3	CASSPTRLVGTQYF	TGTGCCAGCAGCCCTACCCGACTAGTGGGGACGCAGTATTTT
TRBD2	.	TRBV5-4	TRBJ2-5	CASSQGGVWKETQYF	TGTGCCAGCAGCCAGGGAGGGGTTTGGAAAGAGACCCAGTACTTC
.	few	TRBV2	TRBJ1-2	CASYEAEGYTF	TGTGCCAGCTATGAGGCAGAAGGCTACACCTTC
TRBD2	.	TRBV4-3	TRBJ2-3	CASSPGTSGADTQYF	TGCGCCAGCAGCCCGGGGACTAGCGGGGCAGATACGCAGTATTTT
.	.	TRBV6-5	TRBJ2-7	CASSYDGGGEQYF	TGTGCCAGCAGTTACGACGGTGGAGGAGAGCAGTACTTC
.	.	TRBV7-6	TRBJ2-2	CASSFRGGFTGELFF	TGTGCCAGCAGCTTTAGGGGGGGATTCACCGGGGAGCTGTTTTTT
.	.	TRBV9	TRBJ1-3	CASSVRGGSSGNTIYF	TGTGCCAGCAGCGTCCGGGGGGGGAGCTCTGGAAACACCATATATTTT
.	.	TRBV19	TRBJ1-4	CATKRGQFNEKLFF	TGTGCCACTAAGCGGGGCCAGTTTAATGAAAAACTGTTTTTT
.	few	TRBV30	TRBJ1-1	CAWRTPGQKGRGNTEAFF	TGTGCCTGGAGGACCCCAGGACAGAAGGGCCGCGGGAACACTGAAGCTTTCTTT
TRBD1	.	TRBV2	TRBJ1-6	CATHPDRGDSPLHF	TGTGCCACCCACCCCGACAGGGGGGATTCACCCCTCCACTTT
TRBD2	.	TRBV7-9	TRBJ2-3	CASSLGLAGESDTQYF	TGTGCCAGCAGCCTCGGACTAGCGGGAGAGTCAGATACGCAGTATTTT
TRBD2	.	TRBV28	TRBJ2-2	CASSGRDYRTGELFF	TGTGCCAGCAGTGGCCGGGACTATCGCACCGGGGAGCTGTTTTTT
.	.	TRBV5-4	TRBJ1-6	CASSLERGQNYSPLHF	TGTGCCAGCAGCTTGGAAAGAGGACAGAACTATTCACCCCTCCACTTT
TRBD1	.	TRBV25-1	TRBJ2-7	CASSETGGGYEQYF	TGTGCCAGCAGTGAGACAGGGGGCGGCTACGAGCAGTACTTC
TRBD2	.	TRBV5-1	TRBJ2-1	CASSLGAGGPDNEQFF	TGCGCCAGCAGCTTAGGAGCGGGAGGCCCTGACAATGAGCAGTTCTTC
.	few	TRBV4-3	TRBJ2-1	CASSQESGAWEQFF	TGCGCCAGCAGCCAAGAGTCAGGGGCGTGGGAGCAGTTCTTC
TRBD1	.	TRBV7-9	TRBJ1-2	CASSPGTVFYGYTF	TGTGCCAGCAGCCCCGGGACAGTCTTCTATGGCTACACCTTC
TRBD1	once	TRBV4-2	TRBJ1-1	CASSQVGQGITEAFF	TGTGCCAGCAGCCAGGTCGGACAGGGTATTACTGAAGCTTTCTTT
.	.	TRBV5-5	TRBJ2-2	CASSSRGPAGELFF	TGTGCCAGCAGCTCCAGGGGTCCCGCCGGGGAGCTGTTTTTT
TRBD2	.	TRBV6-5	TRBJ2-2	CAISGRRNGELFF	TGTGCCATTAGCGGGAGGAGGAACGGGGAGCTGTTTTTT
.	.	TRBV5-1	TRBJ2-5	CASSLTSSQETQYF	TGCGCCAGCAGCTTAACTAGCTCCCAAGAGACCCAGTACTTC